In its sample, the clone carrying this T cell receptor (beta chain) was seen a few times. These data belong to a study of T-cell reconstitution after alpha-beta-depleted transplantation in children. The CDR3 covers 15 residues. V was trimmed by 7 bases and J by 3 bases, leaving 15 bases between them. Unique molecular identifiers were used in preparing the TCRbeta library. TCRdb itself ran the PCR reads through MiXCR, one entry per CDR3 protein. The repertoire includes nearly 400,000 distinct CDR3 sequences, roughly 21% of them detected once, and 3.8% sits in the top ten. This receptor was obtained from a human donor who donated a stem cell graft to a child with acute myeloid leukemia. The chain uses TRBV12-3 or TRBV12-4 and TRBJ2-2; perhaps TRBD2 as D (6 bases). The sequencing used PBMCs from the stem cell graft donor, collected from the stem cell graft. CDR3 in amino acids: CASTPAGLDTGELFF. CDR3 DNA: TGTGCCAGCACCCCAGCGGGTTTGGACACCGGGGAGCTGTTTTTT.